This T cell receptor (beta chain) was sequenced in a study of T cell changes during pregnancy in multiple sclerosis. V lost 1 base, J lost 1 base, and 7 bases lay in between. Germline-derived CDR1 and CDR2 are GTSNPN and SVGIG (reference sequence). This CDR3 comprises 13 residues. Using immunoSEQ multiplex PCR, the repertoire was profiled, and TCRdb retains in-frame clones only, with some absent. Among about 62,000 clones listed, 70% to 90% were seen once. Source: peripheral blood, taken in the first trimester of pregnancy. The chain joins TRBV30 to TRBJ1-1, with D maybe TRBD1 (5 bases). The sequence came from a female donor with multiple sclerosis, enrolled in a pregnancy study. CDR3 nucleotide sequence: TGTGCCTGGAGTGACCAGGGGAACACTGAAGCTTTCTTT. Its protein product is CAWSDQGNTEAFF.